A single sample is the source of the 6 T cell receptor beta chains below, sequenced in a study of cytomegalovirus exposure and HLA in healthy donors. The PCR was carried out with 60 Vbeta primers and 13 Jbeta primers. TCRdb's copy holds only in-frame clones and misses some; the assay was immunoSEQ multiplex PCR. The table has about 160,000 clones, around 78% seen once. Sequenced: PBMCs. The receptors shown here come from a woman between 40 and 50 years old in good health and CMV-seronegative.

The rearrangement joins TRBV2 to TRBJ1-2; D unresolved. The CDR3 sequence is 14 residues long. V was trimmed by 6 bases and J by 3 bases, leaving 14 bases between them. Germline V CDR1 and CDR2: SNHLY, FYNNEI. The CDR3 DNA reads TGTGCCAGCAGAACGATTAATATAGACTATGGCTACACCTTC. It is translated as CASRTINIDYGYTF.

The CDR3 reads CASSRGQGAGETQYF. The CDR3 coding sequence is TGTGCCAGTAGTAGAGGACAGGGGGCAGGGGAGACCCAGTACTTC. The V and J genes are TRBV19 and TRBJ2-5, with 11 bases fitting TRBD1. J lost 5 bases, V lost 4 bases, and 6 bases had no gene match. Per germline, CDR1 LNHDA and CDR2 SQIVND (reference sequence). The CDR3 totals 15 residues. The whole variable domain, filled in from reference TRBV19 and TRBJ2-5, reads DGGITQSPKYLFRKEGQNVTLSCEQNLNHDAMYWYRQDPGQGLRLIYYSQIVNDFQKGDIAEGYSVSREKKESFPLTVTSAQKNPTAFYLCASSRGQGAGETQYFGPGTRLLVL.

V usage is TRBV5-1 and J usage is TRBJ1-2; D not resolved. V was trimmed by 5 bases and J by 7 bases, leaving 18 bases between them. The CDR3 is 14 amino acids. The germline gives CDR1 SGHRS, CDR2 YFSETQ. CDR3 DNA: TGCGCCAGCAGTCCGCTTCCGGAGCACTCTGGCTACACCTTC. This codes for CASSPLPEHSGYTF.

V usage is TRBV5-1 and J usage is TRBJ2-7; TRBD2 matches at 12 bases. V was pared by 1 base and J by 5 bases, with 4 bases of the junction left unmatched. Germline V gene lookup returns CDR1 SGHRS and CDR2 YFSETQ. The CDR3 sequence is 15 residues long. The DNA of the CDR3 is TGCGCCAGCAGCTTGTCGACTAGCGGGGGTCACGAGCAGTACTTC. Its translation is CASSLSTSGGHEQYF.

J is TRBJ2-1 and V is TRBV27; 7 nucleotides line up with TRBD1. The CDR3 has 15 residues. Germline V gene data show CDR1 as MNHEY and CDR2 as SMNVEV (reference sequence). Trimming at V came to 6 bases and at J to 8 bases, leaving 13 bases not matched to a gene. CDR3 residues: CASSPPDREGYEQFF. DNA of the CDR3: TGTGCCAGCAGCCCCCCCGACAGGGAAGGATATGAGCAGTTCTTC.

The chain couples TRBV9 to TRBJ2-2; TRBD2 might be the D (6 bases). Per germline, CDR1 SGDLS and CDR2 YYNGEE. V was trimmed by 4 bases and J by 4 bases, leaving 8 bases between them. The CDR3 has 13 amino acids. This CDR3 reads CASSRDFTGELFF. In DNA, the CDR3 is TGTGCCAGCAGCCGGGACTTCACCGGGGAGCTGTTTTTT.